This T cell receptor beta chain was sequenced during a study of shared clonotypes between healthy human individuals. Overall study findings and caveats: Among the subsets, naive ones generally showed larger estimated richness than memory ones.

TCRdb's copy holds only in-frame clones and misses some; the assay was immunoSEQ multiplex PCR. The sample lists approximately 2,300,000 clones, 92% seen once, with 0.37% in the top ten. This CDR3 has 16 residues. Losses at the gene ends were 1 base for V and 3 bases for J; bases not matched to a gene: 5. CDR1 is KGHSH and CDR2 is LQKENI in the germline V gene. On this clone: Its antigen is unknown.

This clonotype was obtained from a man between 18 and 35 years old in good health. Some clones in this sample may be carry-over from other donors' samples. Input material: naive CD4+ T cells from PBMCs. The subset was: CD45RA+ positively selected. The chain is built from TRBV18 and TRBJ1-2; TRBD1 matches at 10 bases. The CDR3 here is CASSPRRDRGYYGYTF. CDR3 nucleotides: TGTGCCAGCTCACCACGCCGGGACAGGGGATACTATGGCTACACCTTC.